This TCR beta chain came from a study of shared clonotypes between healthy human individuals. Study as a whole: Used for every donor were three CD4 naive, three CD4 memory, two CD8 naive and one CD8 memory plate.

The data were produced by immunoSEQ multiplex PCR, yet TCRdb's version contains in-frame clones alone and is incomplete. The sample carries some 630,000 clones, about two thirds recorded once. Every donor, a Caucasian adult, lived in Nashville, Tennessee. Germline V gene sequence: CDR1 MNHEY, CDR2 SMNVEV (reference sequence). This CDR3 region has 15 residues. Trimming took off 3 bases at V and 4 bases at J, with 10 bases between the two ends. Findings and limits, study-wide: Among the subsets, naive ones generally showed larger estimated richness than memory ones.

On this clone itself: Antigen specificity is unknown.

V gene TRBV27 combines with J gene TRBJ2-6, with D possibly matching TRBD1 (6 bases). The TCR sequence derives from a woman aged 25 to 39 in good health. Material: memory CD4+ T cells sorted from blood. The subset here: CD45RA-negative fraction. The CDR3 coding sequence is TGTGCCAGCAGTTTGAAGGGACACGGGGCCAACGTCCTGACTTTC. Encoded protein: CASSLKGHGANVLTF.